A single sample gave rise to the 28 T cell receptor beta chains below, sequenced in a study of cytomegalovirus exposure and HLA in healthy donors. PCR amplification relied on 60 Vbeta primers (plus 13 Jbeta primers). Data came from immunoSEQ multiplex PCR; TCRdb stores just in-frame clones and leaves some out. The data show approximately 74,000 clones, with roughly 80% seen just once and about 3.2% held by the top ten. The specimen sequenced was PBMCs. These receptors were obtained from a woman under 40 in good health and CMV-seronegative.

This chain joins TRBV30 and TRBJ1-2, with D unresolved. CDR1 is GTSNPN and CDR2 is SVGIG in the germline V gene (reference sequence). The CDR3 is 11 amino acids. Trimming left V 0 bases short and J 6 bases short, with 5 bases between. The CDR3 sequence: CAWSVQDGYTF. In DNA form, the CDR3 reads TGTGCCTGGAGTGTGCAGGATGGCTACACCTTC. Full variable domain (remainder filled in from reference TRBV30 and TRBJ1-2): SQTIHQWPATLVQPVGSPLSLECTVEGTSNPNLYWYRQAAGRGLQLLFYSVGIGQISSEVPQNLSASRPQDRQFILSSKKLLLSDSGFYLCAWSVQDGYTFGSGTRLTVV.

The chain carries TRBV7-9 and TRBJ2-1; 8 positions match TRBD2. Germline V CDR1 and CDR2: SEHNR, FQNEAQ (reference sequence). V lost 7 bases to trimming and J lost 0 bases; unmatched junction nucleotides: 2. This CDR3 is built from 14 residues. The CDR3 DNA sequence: TGTGCCAGCACGGGAGGGAGCTCCTACAATGAGCAGTTCTTC. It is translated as CASTGGSSYNEQFF.

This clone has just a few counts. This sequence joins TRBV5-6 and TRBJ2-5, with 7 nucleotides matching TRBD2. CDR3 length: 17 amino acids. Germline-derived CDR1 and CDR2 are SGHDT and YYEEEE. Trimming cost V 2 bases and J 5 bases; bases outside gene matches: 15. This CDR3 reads CASSFVPPDGGGETQYF. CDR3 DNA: TGTGCCAGCAGCTTTGTGCCCCCGGACGGGGGAGGGGAGACCCAGTACTTC. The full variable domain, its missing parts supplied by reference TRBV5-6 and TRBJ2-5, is DAGVTQSPTHLIKTRGQQVTLRCSPKSGHDTVSWYQQALGQGPQFIFQYYEEEERQRGNFPDRFSGHQFPNYSSELNVNALLLGDSALYLCASSFVPPDGGGETQYFGPGTRLLVL.

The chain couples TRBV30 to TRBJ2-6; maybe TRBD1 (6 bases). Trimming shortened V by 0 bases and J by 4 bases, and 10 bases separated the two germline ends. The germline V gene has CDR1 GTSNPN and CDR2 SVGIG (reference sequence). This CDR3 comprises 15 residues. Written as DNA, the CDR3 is TGTGCCTGGAGTGTAGCCGGGACAGGGGCCAACGTCCTGACTTTC. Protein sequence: CAWSVAGTGANVLTF.

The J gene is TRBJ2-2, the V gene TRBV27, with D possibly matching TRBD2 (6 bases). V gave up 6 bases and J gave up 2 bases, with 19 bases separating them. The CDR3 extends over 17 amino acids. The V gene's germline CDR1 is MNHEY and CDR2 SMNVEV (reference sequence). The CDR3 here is CASRHITSWANTGELFF. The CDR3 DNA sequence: TGTGCCAGCAGACATATCACTAGCTGGGCCAACACCGGGGAGCTGTTTTTT.

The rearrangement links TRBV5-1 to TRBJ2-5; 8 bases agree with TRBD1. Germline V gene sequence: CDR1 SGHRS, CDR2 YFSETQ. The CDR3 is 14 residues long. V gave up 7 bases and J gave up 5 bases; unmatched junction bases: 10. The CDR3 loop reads CASFPQGAGETQYF. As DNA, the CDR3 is TGCGCCAGCTTTCCTCAGGGGGCGGGGGAGACCCAGTACTTC.

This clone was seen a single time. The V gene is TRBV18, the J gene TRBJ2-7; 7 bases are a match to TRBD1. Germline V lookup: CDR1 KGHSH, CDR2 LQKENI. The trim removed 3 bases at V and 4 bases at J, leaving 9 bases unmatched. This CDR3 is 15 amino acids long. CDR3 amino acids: CASSPSTGTEYEQYF. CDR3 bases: TGTGCCAGCTCACCGTCGACAGGGACGGAATACGAGCAGTACTTC.

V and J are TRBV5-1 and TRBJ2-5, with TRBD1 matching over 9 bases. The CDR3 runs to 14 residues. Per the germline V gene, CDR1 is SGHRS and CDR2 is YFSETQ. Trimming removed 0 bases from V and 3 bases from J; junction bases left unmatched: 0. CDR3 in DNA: TGCGCCAGCAGCTTGGGGACAGGGGAAGAGACCCAGTACTTC. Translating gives CASSLGTGEETQYF. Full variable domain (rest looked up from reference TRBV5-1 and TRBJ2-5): KAGVTQTPRYLIKTRGQQVTLSCSPISGHRSVSWYQQTPGQGLQFLFEYFSETQRNKGNFPGRFSGRQFSNSRSEMNVSTLELGDSALYLCASSLGTGEETQYFGPGTRLLVL.

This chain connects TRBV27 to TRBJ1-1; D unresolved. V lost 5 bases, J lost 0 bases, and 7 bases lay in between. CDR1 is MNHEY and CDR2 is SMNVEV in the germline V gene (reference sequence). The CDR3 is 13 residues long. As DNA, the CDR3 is TGTGCCAGCAGTAATACAGTGAACACTGAAGCTTTCTTT. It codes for CASSNTVNTEAFF.

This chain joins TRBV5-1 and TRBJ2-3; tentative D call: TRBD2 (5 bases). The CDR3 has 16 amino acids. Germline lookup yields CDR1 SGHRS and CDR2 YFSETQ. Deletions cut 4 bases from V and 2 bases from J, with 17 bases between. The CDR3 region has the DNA TGCGCCAGCAGCGCCTACCGGGGTACAATCACAGATACGCAGTATTTT. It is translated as CASSAYRGTITDTQYF. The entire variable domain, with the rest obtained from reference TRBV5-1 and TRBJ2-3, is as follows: KAGVTQTPRYLIKTRGQQVTLSCSPISGHRSVSWYQQTPGQGLQFLFEYFSETQRNKGNFPGRFSGRQFSNSRSEMNVSTLELGDSALYLCASSAYRGTITDTQYFGPGTRLTVL.

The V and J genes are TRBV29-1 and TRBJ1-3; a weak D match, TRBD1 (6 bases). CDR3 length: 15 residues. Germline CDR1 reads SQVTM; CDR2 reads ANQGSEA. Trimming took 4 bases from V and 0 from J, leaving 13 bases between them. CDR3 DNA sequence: TGCAGCGTTGGACCGACAGGCAGCTCTGGAAACACCATATATTTT. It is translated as CSVGPTGSSGNTIYF.

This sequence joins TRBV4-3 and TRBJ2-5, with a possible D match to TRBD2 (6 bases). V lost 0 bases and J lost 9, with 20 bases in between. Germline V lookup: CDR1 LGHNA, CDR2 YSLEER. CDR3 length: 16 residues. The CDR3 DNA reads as TGCGCCAGCAGCCAAGAAGGAGGCCTAGCGTTACGGGCCCAGTACTTC. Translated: CASSQEGGLALRAQYF.

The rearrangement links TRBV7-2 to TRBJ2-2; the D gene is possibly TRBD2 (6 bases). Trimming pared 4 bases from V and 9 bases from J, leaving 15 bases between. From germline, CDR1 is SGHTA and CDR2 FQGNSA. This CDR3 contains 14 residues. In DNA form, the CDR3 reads TGTGCCAGCAGCTCCAAAGGAGGGAACCGGGAGCTGTTTTTT. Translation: CASSSKGGNRELFF.

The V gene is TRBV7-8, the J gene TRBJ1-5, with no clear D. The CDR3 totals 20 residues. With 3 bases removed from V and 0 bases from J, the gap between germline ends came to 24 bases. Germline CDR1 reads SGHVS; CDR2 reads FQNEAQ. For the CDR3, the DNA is TGTGCCAGCAGCTTCTACCCTCTGGGAGATCGGGAGTATAGCAATCAGCCCCAGCATTTT. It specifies CASSFYPLGDREYSNQPQHF.

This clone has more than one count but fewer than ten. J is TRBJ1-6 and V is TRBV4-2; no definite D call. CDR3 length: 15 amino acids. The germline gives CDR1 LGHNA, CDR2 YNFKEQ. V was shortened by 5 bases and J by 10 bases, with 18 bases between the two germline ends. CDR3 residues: CASSLMPYEGSPLHF. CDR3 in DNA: TGTGCCAGCAGCTTGATGCCCTATGAGGGCTCACCCCTCCACTTT.

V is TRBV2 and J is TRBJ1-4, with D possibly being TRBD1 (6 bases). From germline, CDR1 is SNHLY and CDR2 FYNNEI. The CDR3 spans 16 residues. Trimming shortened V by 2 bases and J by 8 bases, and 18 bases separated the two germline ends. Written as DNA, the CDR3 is TGTGCCAGCAGTGAAACGTTACAGGGAATATCGGAAAAACTGTTTTTT. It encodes CASSETLQGISEKLFF.

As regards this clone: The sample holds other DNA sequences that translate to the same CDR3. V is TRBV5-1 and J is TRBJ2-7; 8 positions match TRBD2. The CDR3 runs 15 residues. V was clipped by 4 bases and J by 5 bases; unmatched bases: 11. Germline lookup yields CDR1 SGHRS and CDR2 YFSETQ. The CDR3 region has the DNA TGCGCCAGCAGCCCCGGTGGGAGCGGGGGCGACGAGCAGTACTTC. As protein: CASSPGGSGGDEQYF. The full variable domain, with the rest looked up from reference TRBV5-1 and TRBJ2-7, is KAGVTQTPRYLIKTRGQQVTLSCSPISGHRSVSWYQQTPGQGLQFLFEYFSETQRNKGNFPGRFSGRQFSNSRSEMNVSTLELGDSALYLCASSPGGSGGDEQYFGPGTRLTVT.

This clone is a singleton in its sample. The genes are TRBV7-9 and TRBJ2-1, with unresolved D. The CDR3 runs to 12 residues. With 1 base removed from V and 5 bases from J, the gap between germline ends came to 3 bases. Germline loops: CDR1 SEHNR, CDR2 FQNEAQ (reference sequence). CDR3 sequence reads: CASSLGHNEQFF. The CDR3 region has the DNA TGTGCCAGCAGCTTAGGGCACAATGAGCAGTTCTTC.

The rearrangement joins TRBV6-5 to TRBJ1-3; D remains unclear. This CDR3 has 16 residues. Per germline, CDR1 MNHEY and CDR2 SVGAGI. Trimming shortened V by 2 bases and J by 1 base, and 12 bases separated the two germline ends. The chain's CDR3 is CASSYIAGPSGNTIYF. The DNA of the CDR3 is TGTGCCAGCAGTTACATAGCGGGTCCTTCTGGAAACACCATATATTTT.

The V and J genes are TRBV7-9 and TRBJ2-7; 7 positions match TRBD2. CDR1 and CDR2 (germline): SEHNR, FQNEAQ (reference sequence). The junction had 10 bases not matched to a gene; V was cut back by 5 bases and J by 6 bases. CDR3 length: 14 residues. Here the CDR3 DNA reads TGTGCCAGCAGCCCGGCTCGTGGGGAGGGCGAGCAGTACTTC. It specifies CASSPARGEGEQYF.

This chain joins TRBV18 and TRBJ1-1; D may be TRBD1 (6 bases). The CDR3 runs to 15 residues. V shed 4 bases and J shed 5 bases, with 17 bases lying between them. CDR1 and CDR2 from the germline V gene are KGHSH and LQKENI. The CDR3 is CASSRGPGGSTEAFF. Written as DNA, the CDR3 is TGTGCCAGCTCACGCGGCCCGGGGGGCAGTACTGAAGCTTTCTTT. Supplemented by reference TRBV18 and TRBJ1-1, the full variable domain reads NAGVMQNPRHLVRRRGQEARLRCSPMKGHSHVYWYRQLPEEGLKFMVYLQKENIIDESGMPKERFSAEFPKEGPSILRIQQVVRGDSAAYFCASSRGPGGSTEAFFGQGTRLTVV.

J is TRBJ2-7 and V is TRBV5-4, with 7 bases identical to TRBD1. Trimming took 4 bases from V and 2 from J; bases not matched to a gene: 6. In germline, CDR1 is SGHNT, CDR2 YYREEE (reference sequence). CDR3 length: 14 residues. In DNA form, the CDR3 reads TGTGCCAGCAGCGCCGGGACAGCCACCTACGAGCAGTACTTC. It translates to CASSAGTATYEQYF.

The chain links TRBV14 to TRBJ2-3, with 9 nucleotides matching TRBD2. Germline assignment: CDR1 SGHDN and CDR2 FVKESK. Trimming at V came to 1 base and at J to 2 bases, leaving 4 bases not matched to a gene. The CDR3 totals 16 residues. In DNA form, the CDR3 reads TGTGCCAGCAGCCAAGGAGCGGGGGGTCCCACAGATACGCAGTATTTT. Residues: CASSQGAGGPTDTQYF. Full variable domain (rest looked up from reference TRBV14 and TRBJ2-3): EAGVTQFPSHSVIEKGQTVTLRCDPISGHDNLYWYRRVMGKEIKFLLHFVKESKQDESGMPNNRFLAERTGGTYSTLKVQPAELEDSGVYFCASSQGAGGPTDTQYFGPGTRLTVL.

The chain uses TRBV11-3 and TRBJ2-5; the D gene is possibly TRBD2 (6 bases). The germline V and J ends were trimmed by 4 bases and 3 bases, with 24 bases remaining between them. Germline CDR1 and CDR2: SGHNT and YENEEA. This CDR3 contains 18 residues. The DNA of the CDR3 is TGTGCCAGCAGCTCCCGGGAGAGCTGGACCTTCTCCAAAGAGACCCAGTACTTC. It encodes CASSSRESWTFSKETQYF.

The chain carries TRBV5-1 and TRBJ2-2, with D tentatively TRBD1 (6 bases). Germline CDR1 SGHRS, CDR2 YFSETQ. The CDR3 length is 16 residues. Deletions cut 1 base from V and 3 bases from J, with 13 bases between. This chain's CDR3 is CASSLPGAVDTGELFF. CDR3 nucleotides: TGCGCCAGCAGCTTGCCAGGGGCGGTGGACACCGGGGAGCTGTTTTTT.

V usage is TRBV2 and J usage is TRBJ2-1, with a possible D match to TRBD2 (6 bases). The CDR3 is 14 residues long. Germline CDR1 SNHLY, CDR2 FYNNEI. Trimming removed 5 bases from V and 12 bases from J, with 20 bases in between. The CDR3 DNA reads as TGTGCCAGCAGTTCCCGAGGAAGGGGACTCGTGCAGTTCTTC. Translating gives CASSSRGRGLVQFF.

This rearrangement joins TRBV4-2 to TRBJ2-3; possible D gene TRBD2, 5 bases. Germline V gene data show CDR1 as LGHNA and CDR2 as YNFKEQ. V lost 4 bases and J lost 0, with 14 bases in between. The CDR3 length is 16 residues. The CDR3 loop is CASSPAEGSSTDTQYF. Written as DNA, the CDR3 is TGTGCCAGCAGCCCAGCTGAGGGCTCCAGCACAGATACGCAGTATTTT.

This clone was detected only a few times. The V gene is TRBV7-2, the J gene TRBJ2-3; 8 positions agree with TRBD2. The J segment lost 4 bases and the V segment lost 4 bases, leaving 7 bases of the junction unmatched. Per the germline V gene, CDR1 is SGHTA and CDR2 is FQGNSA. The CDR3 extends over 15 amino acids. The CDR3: CASSSPTSAPDTQYF. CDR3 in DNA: TGTGCCAGCAGCTCACCGACTAGCGCCCCAGATACGCAGTATTTT.